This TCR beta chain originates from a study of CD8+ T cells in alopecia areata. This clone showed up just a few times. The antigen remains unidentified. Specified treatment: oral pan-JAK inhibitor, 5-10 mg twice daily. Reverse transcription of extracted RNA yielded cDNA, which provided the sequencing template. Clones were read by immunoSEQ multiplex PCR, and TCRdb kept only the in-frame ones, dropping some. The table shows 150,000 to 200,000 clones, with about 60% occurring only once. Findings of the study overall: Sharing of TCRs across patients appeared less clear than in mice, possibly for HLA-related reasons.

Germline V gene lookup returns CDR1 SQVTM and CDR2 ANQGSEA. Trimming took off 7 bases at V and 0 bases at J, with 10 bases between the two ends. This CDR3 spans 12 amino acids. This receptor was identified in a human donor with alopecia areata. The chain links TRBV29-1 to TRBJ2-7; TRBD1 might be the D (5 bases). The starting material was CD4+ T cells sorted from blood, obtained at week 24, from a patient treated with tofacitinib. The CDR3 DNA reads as TGCAGCGGTTTAGGGGACTCCTACGAGCAGTACTTC. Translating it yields CSGLGDSYEQYF.